Listed below are T cell receptor beta chains from one sample, sequenced in a study of graft-versus-host responses after intestinal transplantation. Their recognized antigens are unknown. Only in-frame clones appear in the TCRdb table, and some are missing; sequencing was by immunoSEQ multiplex PCR. The sample consists of about 110,000 clones, just over 90% of them appearing once. The material sequenced was unstimulated CD4+ T cells sorted from spleen or lymph node cells, taken before transplant. The receptors come from a human donor who was the organ donor for an intestinal transplant. Both conserved end residues are part of each CDR3. The D gene is left open where the match is weak. Expanded clones are given a class, and other clones once, few, many or no size at all.

clone_size j_call v_call d_call cdr3_nt cdr3_aa
NA TRBJ2-5 TRBV5-6 TRBD2 TGTGCCAGCAGTTTGGGACTAGCGGGAGGAGAGACCCAGTACTTC CASSLGLAGGETQYF
NA TRBJ2-5 TRBV25-1 TRBD2 TGTGCCAGCATGGGGGGGGGTGGAGAGACCCAGTACTTC CASMGGGGETQYF
NA TRBJ2-1 TRBV2 NA TGTGCCAGCAGTGAGGGGGGCGGGGAGCCAATCAATGAGCAGTTCTTC CASSEGGGEPINEQFF
NA TRBJ2-3 TRBV2 TRBD2 TGTGCCAGCAGTGGACTAGCGGGAGGTCACACGCAGTATTTT CASSGLAGGHTQYF
few TRBJ2-7 TRBV28 NA TGTGCCAGCAGTTTAACCCCCAGCAGGAACCACGAGCAGTACTTC CASSLTPSRNHEQYF
NA TRBJ2-7 TRBV28 TRBD2 TGTGCCAGCAGTTTAAGTAATCCTAGCGGCTCCTACGAGCAGTACTTC CASSLSNPSGSYEQYF
NA TRBJ1-2 TRBV6-1 NA TGTGCCAGCAGTGTAATAAACAACTATGGCTACACCTTC CASSVINNYGYTF
NA TRBJ2-6 TRBV12-5 NA TGTGCTAGTGGTTTGGTATGGGACTCTGGGGCCAACGTCCTGACTTTC CASGLVWDSGANVLTF
NA TRBJ2-7 TRBV12-5 TRBD1 TGTGCTAGTGGTTTGGGGAGACAGGGGCTTACCTACGAGCAGTACTTC CASGLGRQGLTYEQYF
NA TRBJ2-5 TRBV7-2 NA TGTGCCAGCAGCTTAGACAGGGCGATGGAGACCCAGTACTTC CASSLDRAMETQYF
NA TRBJ2-3 TRBV5-1 TRBD1 TGCGCCAGCAGCCTCCGGGACAGGGGTTCAGATACGCAGTATTTT CASSLRDRGSDTQYF
NA TRBJ2-3 TRBV30 TRBD2 TGTGCGGAGGATAGCGGGAGCACAGATACGCAGTATTTT CAEDSGSTDTQYF
once TRBJ2-7 TRBV20-1 NA TGCAGTGCTAGAGAGAACTACGAGCAGTACTTC CSARENYEQYF
NA TRBJ2-5 TRBV28 TRBD2 TGTGCCAGCGGGGGACTAGCGGGAGCAGAGACCCAGTACTTC CASGGLAGAETQYF
NA TRBJ1-2 TRBV27 TRBD1 TGTGCCAGCAGTCCGACAGGGGGCCGATATGGCTACACCTTC CASSPTGGRYGYTF
NA TRBJ1-2 TRBV28 NA TGTGCCAGCAGACTTCGGGGGCTCAAAGGGGGCTACACCTTC CASRLRGLKGGYTF
once TRBJ1-2 TRBV28 TRBD1 TGTGCCAGCAGTACCGGACAGGGGGCGGGGGGAGGCTACACCTTC CASSTGQGAGGGYTF
NA TRBJ2-6 TRBV4-1 NA TGCGCCAGCAGCCAAGGGGGTCAACCCTTCTCTGGGGCCAACGTCCTGACTTTC CASSQGGQPFSGANVLTF
NA TRBJ1-5 TRBV19 NA TGTGCCAGTAGTATTGGACGCAATCAGCCCCAGCATTTT CASSIGRNQPQHF
NA TRBJ1-1 TRBV6-6 NA TGTGCCAGCAGTGCCGGGGGGGCTCTGAACACTGAAGCTTTCTTT CASSAGGALNTEAFF
NA TRBJ2-5 TRBV9 TRBD2 TGTGCCAGCAGCGTAGCGCCGACTAGCGGAGGGGAGACCCAGTACTTC CASSVAPTSGGETQYF
few TRBJ1-2 TRBV6-6 TRBD1 TGTGCCAGCAGTTACTCGAGGGACAGGGGGTATGGCTACACCTTC CASSYSRDRGYGYTF
NA TRBJ2-1 TRBV19 NA TGTGCCAGTACGCCGGGGTATTACAATGAGCAGTTCTTC CASTPGYYNEQFF
NA TRBJ2-7 TRBV6-5 TRBD1 TGTGCCAGCAGGTCCAACAGGGGTAACGACGAGCAGTACTTC CASRSNRGNDEQYF
few TRBJ1-1 TRBV23-1 TRBD1 TGCGCCAGCAGTCAATCGGGGACAGGGCGAACTGAAGCTTTCTTT CASSQSGTGRTEAFF
NA TRBJ2-4 TRBV7-9 NA TGTGCCAGCAGCTTAGTAGGTTTAGCCAAAAACATTCAGTACTTC CASSLVGLAKNIQYF
NA TRBJ2-7 TRBV6-5 TRBD1 TGTGCCAGCAGTTACTCGGGAGACAGGGCCTACGAGCAGTACTTC CASSYSGDRAYEQYF
NA TRBJ2-7 TRBV7-9 TRBD1 TGTGCCGGAGTGACAGGGGCCGAGCAGTACTTC CAGVTGAEQYF
NA TRBJ2-5 TRBV9 NA TGTGCCAGCAGCCCAAGGGGGAACTCCCAAGAGACCCAGTACTTC CASSPRGNSQETQYF
NA TRBJ2-1 TRBV4-2 NA TGTGCCAGCAGCCAAGACAGCTCCTACAATGAGCAGTTCTTC CASSQDSSYNEQFF
NA TRBJ2-5 TRBV20-1 TRBD2 TGCACCCTTTTCGGGGGGGGGACCCAGTACTTC CTLFGGGTQYF
NA TRBJ2-7 TRBV10-3 NA TGTGCCACCTCGGGACGGCTTGACGAGCAGTACTTC CATSGRLDEQYF
NA TRBJ2-1 TRBV10-3 TRBD2 TGTGCCATCACCGACGGACTAGCGGGAGGAATCAATGAGCAGTTCTTC CAITDGLAGGINEQFF
NA TRBJ2-1 TRBV6-5 TRBD2 TGTGCCAGCAGTTTACTAGCGGGAGGGTATGAGCAGTTCTTC CASSLLAGGYEQFF
NA TRBJ1-1 TRBV30 NA TGTGCCTGGAGTCTCCGCGGGAACACTGAAGCTTTCTTT CAWSLRGNTEAFF
NA TRBJ2-5 TRBV5-8 NA TGTGCCAGCAGCTTGGTTTTGCGGCCGGAGACCCAGTACTTC CASSLVLRPETQYF
NA TRBJ2-7 TRBV14 NA TGTGCCAGCAGCCGTCTTGGACTTATCTACGAGCAGTACTTC CASSRLGLIYEQYF
NA TRBJ2-7 TRBV19 TRBD2 TGTGCCAGTAGGGCTAGCGGGCACTACGAGCAGTACTTC CASRASGHYEQYF
NA TRBJ1-5 TRBV28 NA TGTGCCAGCAGTTTCAGACAGAGCAATCAGCCCCAGCATTTT CASSFRQSNQPQHF
NA TRBJ2-3 TRBV9 TRBD2 TGCGCCAGCAGCGTAGGAGGCGGGAGGGACACAGATACGCAGTATTTT CASSVGGGRDTDTQYF